Detailed here is one T cell receptor beta chain. The CDR3 extends over 14 amino acids. The ends lost 4 bases at V and 4 bases at J; junction bases unmatched: 5. Germline CDR1 reads SQVTM; CDR2 reads ANQGSEA. The data derive from a study of blood T cell repertoires in COVID-19. Assignments of participants to cohorts depended upon their own reported clinical history. Assay: immunoSEQ multiplex PCR; the TCRdb copy retains only in-frame clones and omits some. In the table there are about 220,000 clones, approximately 82% of which are singletons. The V call is TRBV29-1, the J call TRBJ1-3; 9 bases map to TRBD1. What was sequenced was PBMCs or T cells enriched from blood (not recorded which). This clonotype originated in a man in his forties who had recovered from COVID-19. CDR3 coding DNA: TGCAGCGTTGGGGACAGGGCAGGAGGAAACACCATATATTTT. This gives the protein CSVGDRAGGNTIYF.